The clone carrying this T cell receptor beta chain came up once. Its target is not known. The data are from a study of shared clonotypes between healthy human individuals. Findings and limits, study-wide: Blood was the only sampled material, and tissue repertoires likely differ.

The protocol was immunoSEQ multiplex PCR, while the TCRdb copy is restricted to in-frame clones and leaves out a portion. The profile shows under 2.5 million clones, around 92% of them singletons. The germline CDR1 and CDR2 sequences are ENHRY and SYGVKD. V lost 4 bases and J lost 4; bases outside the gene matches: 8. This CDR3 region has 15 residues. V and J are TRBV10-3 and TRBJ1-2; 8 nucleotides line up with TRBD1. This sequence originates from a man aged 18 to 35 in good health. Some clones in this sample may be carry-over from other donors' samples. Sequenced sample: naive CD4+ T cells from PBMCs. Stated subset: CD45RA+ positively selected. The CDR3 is CAISGDGQGVYGYTF. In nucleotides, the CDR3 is TGTGCCATCAGTGGGGACGGACAGGGTGTCTATGGCTACACCTTC.